This T cell receptor beta chain originates from a study of T cells in Graves' hyperthyroidism and ophthalmopathy. Study-wide background: Specimen type is peripheral blood, collected at initial diagnosis prior to any treatment.

RNA transcripts served as the template for amplifying TCR beta CDR3 regions. The primer set for the first-round RT-PCR of the TCR CDR3 was HTBI. TCRdb ran MiXCR on the multiplex PCR reads and lists one entry per CDR3 protein. This sample has roughly 350,000 distinct CDR3 sequences; approximately 15% occur once, and the top ten carry under 30%. Together with thyroid ultrasound, orbital computed tomography, serum thyroxine and TRAb, clinical symptoms were used for diagnoses. PBMCs were obtained from approximately 10 ml fresh peripheral blood. Study-wide results and limits: Ophthalmopathy was separated from stable hyperthyroidism by a 13 V-J model.

V was trimmed by 10 bases and J by 7 bases, leaving 16 bases between them. The CDR3 is 13 amino acids. CDR1 SNHLY and CDR2 FYNNEI come from the germline V gene. This clonotype has a count of ten or more. Its cognate antigen is unknown. This TCR derives from a woman in her twenties or thirties with Graves' hyperthyroidism. V gene TRBV2 combines with J gene TRBJ2-2; D might be TRBD1 (5 bases). The specimen sequenced was blood. The CDR3 loop is CATRETNIGELFF. For the CDR3, the DNA is TGTGCCACCAGGGAAACTAATATCGGGGAGCTGTTTTTT.